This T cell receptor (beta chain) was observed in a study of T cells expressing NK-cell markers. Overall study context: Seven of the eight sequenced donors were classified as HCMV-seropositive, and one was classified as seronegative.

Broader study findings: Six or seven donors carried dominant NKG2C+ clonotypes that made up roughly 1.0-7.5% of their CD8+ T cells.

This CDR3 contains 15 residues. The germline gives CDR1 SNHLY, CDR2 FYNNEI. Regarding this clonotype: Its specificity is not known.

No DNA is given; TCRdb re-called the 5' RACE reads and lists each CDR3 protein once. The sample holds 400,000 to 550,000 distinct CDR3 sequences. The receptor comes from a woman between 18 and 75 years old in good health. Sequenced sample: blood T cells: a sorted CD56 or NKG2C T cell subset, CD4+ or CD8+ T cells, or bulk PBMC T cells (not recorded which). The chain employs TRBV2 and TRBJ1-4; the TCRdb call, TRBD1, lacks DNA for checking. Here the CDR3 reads CASREQGLTNEKLFF.